This T cell receptor beta chain was documented in a study of blood T cell repertoires in COVID-19. Turning to the study itself: T cells, B-cell-depleted T cells, or PBMCs provided the cDNA or gDNA that served as material.

Methods used by the authors: Estimated nucleated cell counts came from reference gene primer amplification. Libraries were prepared by immunoSEQ multiplex PCR; TCRdb keeps only in-frame clonotypes and omits some of them. Clone size and the V and J calls come from that table; the DNA yielded D and trimming. The table records 200,000 to 300,000 clones, approximately 89% of them present only once. J lost 7 bases, V lost 4 bases, and 14 bases had no gene match. This CDR3 spans 16 amino acids. In germline, CDR1 is LGHNA, CDR2 YSLEER. Sequencing input: peripheral blood. The sequence derives from a man between 40 and 49 years old who had recovered from COVID-19. The chain employs TRBV4-3 and TRBJ2-7; TRBD1 matches at 9 bases. For the CDR3, the DNA is TGCGCCAGCAGCCGATTCTCCGGGACAGGGACGGGAGAGCAGTACTTC. Residues: CASSRFSGTGTGEQYF.